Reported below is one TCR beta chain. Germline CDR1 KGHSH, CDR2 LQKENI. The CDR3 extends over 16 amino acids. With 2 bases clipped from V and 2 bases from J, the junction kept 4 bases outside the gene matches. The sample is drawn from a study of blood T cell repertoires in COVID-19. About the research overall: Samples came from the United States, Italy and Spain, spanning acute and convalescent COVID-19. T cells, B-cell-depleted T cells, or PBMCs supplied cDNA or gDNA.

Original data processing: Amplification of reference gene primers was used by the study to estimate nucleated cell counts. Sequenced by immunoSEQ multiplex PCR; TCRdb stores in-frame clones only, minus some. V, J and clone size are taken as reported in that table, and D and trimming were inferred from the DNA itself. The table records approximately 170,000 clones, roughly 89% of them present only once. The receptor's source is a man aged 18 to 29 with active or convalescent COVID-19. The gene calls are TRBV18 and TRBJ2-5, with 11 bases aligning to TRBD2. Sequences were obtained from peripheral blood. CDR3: CASSPWTSGLQETQYF. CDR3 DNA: TGTGCCAGCTCACCATGGACTAGCGGGTTACAAGAGACCCAGTACTTC.